This is a list of T cell receptor beta chains from one sample in a study of blood T cell repertoires in COVID-19. The method was immunoSEQ multiplex PCR; TCRdb's version includes in-frame clones alone and lacks a portion of them. Altogether more than 250,000 clones are present, 85% to 90% being singletons, with the ten largest covering over 9.5%. Input material: PBMCs or T cells enriched from blood (not recorded which). Every receptor here comes from a woman between 18 and 30 years old who had recovered from COVID-19. The CDR3 runs from the conserved cysteine through the conserved F or W. A D gene is named only where the DNA matches it firmly. Expanded clones get a size class; other rows say once, few or many, or leave the size out.

V gene: TRBV6-5
clone size: -
D gene: -
CDR3 length: 15
J gene: TRBJ2-2
CDR3 protein: CASSYSTGGSGELFF
CDR3 DNA: TGTGCCAGCAGTTACTCGACTGGGGGCTCGGGGGAGCTGTTTTTT

V gene: TRBV6-6
clone size: -
D gene: -
CDR3 length: 13
J gene: TRBJ1-1
CDR3 protein: CASSAQGLTEAFF
CDR3 DNA: TGTGCCAGCAGTGCCCAGGGGTTAACTGAAGCTTTCTTT

V gene: TRBV27
clone size: -
D gene: -
CDR3 length: 13
J gene: TRBJ1-2
CDR3 protein: CASTKLGVYGYTF
CDR3 DNA: TGTGCCAGCACCAAGTTAGGGGTCTATGGCTACACCTTC

V gene: TRBV30
clone size: -
D gene: TRBD1
CDR3 length: 13
J gene: TRBJ1-1
CDR3 protein: CAWCGQGDTEAFF
CDR3 DNA: TGTGCCTGGTGCGGTCAGGGGGACACTGAAGCTTTCTTT

V gene: TRBV7-8
clone size: -
D gene: -
CDR3 length: 15
J gene: TRBJ2-3
CDR3 protein: CASSLRDTSSDTQYF
CDR3 DNA: TGTGCCAGCAGCTTAAGGGACACCTCTTCAGATACGCAGTATTTT

V gene: TRBV5-1
clone size: -
D gene: -
CDR3 length: 14
J gene: TRBJ1-1
CDR3 protein: CASSLWTLNTEAFF
CDR3 DNA: TGCGCCAGCAGCTTATGGACATTGAACACTGAAGCTTTCTTT

V gene: TRBV5-1
clone size: -
D gene: -
CDR3 length: 15
J gene: TRBJ2-5
CDR3 protein: CASSLVGGEGETQYF
CDR3 DNA: TGCGCCAGCAGCTTGGTAGGCGGGGAAGGGGAGACCCAGTACTTC

V gene: TRBV27
clone size: once
D gene: TRBD1
CDR3 length: 14
J gene: TRBJ1-2
CDR3 protein: CASSSQGILGGYTF
CDR3 DNA: TGTGCCAGCAGTTCACAGGGGATTCTCGGTGGCTACACCTTC

V gene: TRBV5-8
clone size: -
D gene: TRBD1
CDR3 length: 14
J gene: TRBJ1-2
CDR3 protein: CASPTGSLNYGYTF
CDR3 DNA: TGTGCCAGCCCGACAGGGTCTCTCAACTATGGCTACACCTTC

V gene: TRBV19
clone size: few
D gene: -
CDR3 length: 14
J gene: TRBJ1-5
CDR3 protein: CASSIQGEGQPQHF
CDR3 DNA: TGTGCCAGTAGTATCCAAGGGGAAGGCCAGCCCCAGCATTTT

V gene: TRBV5-1
clone size: -
D gene: -
CDR3 length: 15
J gene: TRBJ1-4
CDR3 protein: CASSLSAGLNEKLFF
CDR3 DNA: TGCGCCAGCAGCTTGTCCGCAGGGTTAAATGAAAAACTGTTTTTT

V gene: TRBV19
clone size: -
D gene: TRBD2
CDR3 length: 17
J gene: TRBJ2-1
CDR3 protein: CASSIDSGRGGYNEQFF
CDR3 DNA: TGTGCCAGTAGTATAGATAGCGGGAGGGGGGGATACAATGAGCAGTTCTTC

V gene: TRBV19
clone size: -
D gene: -
CDR3 length: 18
J gene: TRBJ1-5
CDR3 protein: CASHQTGLWEYSNQPQHF
CDR3 DNA: TGTGCCAGCCACCAGACAGGACTCTGGGAATATAGCAATCAGCCCCAGCATTTT

V gene: TRBV7-9
clone size: -
D gene: -
CDR3 length: 14
J gene: TRBJ1-5
CDR3 protein: CASSLDRADQPQHF
CDR3 DNA: TGTGCCAGCAGCTTAGACAGGGCGGATCAGCCCCAGCATTTT

V gene: TRBV3-1/TRBV3-2
clone size: -
D gene: -
CDR3 length: 14
J gene: TRBJ2-5
CDR3 protein: CASSRGLREETQYF
CDR3 DNA: TGTGCCAGCAGCCGGGGTCTGAGGGAAGAGACCCAGTACTTC

V gene: TRBV27
clone size: -
D gene: -
CDR3 length: 16
J gene: TRBJ2-1
CDR3 protein: CASRLNLAQTYNEQFF
CDR3 DNA: TGTGCCAGCAGGCTTAACCTAGCGCAGACCTACAATGAGCAGTTCTTC

V gene: TRBV6-1
clone size: many
D gene: TRBD2
CDR3 length: 15
J gene: TRBJ2-7
CDR3 protein: CASSEAPSGSYEQYF
CDR3 DNA: TGTGCCAGCAGTGAAGCGCCTAGCGGGAGCTACGAGCAGTACTTC

V gene: TRBV10-3
clone size: -
D gene: TRBD1
CDR3 length: 16
J gene: TRBJ2-2
CDR3 protein: CAISNGQGAASGELFF
CDR3 DNA: TGTGCCATCAGTAATGGACAGGGGGCGGCTTCCGGGGAGCTGTTTTTT

V gene: TRBV30
clone size: -
D gene: -
CDR3 length: 12
J gene: TRBJ1-3
CDR3 protein: CAWGHQGNTIYF
CDR3 DNA: TGTGCCTGGGGGCACCAGGGAAACACCATATATTTT

V gene: TRBV9
clone size: once
D gene: -
CDR3 length: 13
J gene: TRBJ2-7
CDR3 protein: CASSSGDRDEQYF
CDR3 DNA: TGTGCCAGCAGCTCCGGGGATCGCGACGAGCAGTACTTC

V gene: TRBV6-1
clone size: -
D gene: TRBD1
CDR3 length: 16
J gene: TRBJ1-3
CDR3 protein: CASSDQGASSGNTIYF
CDR3 DNA: TGTGCCAGCAGTGATCAGGGGGCGAGCTCTGGAAACACCATATATTTT

V gene: TRBV28
clone size: -
D gene: -
CDR3 length: 14
J gene: TRBJ1-1
CDR3 protein: CASSSLQENSEAFF
CDR3 DNA: TGTGCCAGCAGTTCCCTACAGGAGAACTCTGAAGCTTTCTTT

V gene: TRBV2
clone size: few
D gene: TRBD1
CDR3 length: 14
J gene: TRBJ1-1
CDR3 protein: CASSRDSMNTEAFF
CDR3 DNA: TGTGCCAGCAGTCGGGACAGTATGAACACTGAAGCTTTCTTT

V gene: TRBV18
clone size: -
D gene: -
CDR3 length: 16
J gene: TRBJ1-1
CDR3 protein: CASSPFEVERNTEAFF
CDR3 DNA: TGTGCCAGCTCACCATTCGAAGTTGAGAGAAACACTGAAGCTTTCTTT

V gene: TRBV2
clone size: once
D gene: -
CDR3 length: 11
J gene: TRBJ1-1
CDR3 protein: CASRGGPEAFF
CDR3 DNA: TGTGCCAGCAGGGGAGGCCCTGAAGCTTTCTTT

V gene: TRBV20-1
clone size: once
D gene: -
CDR3 length: 12
J gene: TRBJ1-1
CDR3 protein: CSASDAELRAFF
CDR3 DNA: TGCAGTGCTAGTGACGCTGAGCTGCGAGCTTTCTTT

V gene: TRBV6-5
clone size: -
D gene: -
CDR3 length: 14
J gene: TRBJ1-4
CDR3 protein: CASSHRRTNEKLFF
CDR3 DNA: TGTGCCAGCAGCCACAGGAGAACTAATGAAAAACTGTTTTTT

V gene: TRBV14
clone size: -
D gene: -
CDR3 length: 14
J gene: TRBJ2-1
CDR3 protein: CASSQGEIYNEQFF
CDR3 DNA: TGTGCCAGCAGCCAAGGGGAGATCTACAATGAGCAGTTCTTC

V gene: TRBV4-1
clone size: -
D gene: TRBD1
CDR3 length: 14
J gene: TRBJ1-2
CDR3 protein: CASSQGQGENGYTF
CDR3 DNA: TGCGCCAGCAGCCAAGGACAGGGCGAGAATGGCTACACCTTC

V gene: TRBV6-5
clone size: -
D gene: -
CDR3 length: 15
J gene: TRBJ2-7
CDR3 protein: CASSPEGVVGYEQYF
CDR3 DNA: TGTGCCAGCAGCCCAGAGGGGGTTGTCGGTTACGAGCAGTACTTC

V gene: TRBV3-1/TRBV3-2
clone size: -
D gene: -
CDR3 length: 14
J gene: TRBJ1-1
CDR3 protein: CASSQDPSSTEAFF
CDR3 DNA: TGTGCCAGCAGCCAAGATCCCAGTTCAACTGAAGCTTTCTTT

V gene: TRBV4-2
clone size: once
D gene: TRBD2
CDR3 length: 16
J gene: TRBJ2-3
CDR3 protein: CASSQETSGKVDTQYF
CDR3 DNA: TGTGCCAGCAGCCAAGAGACTAGCGGGAAGGTAGATACGCAGTATTTT

V gene: TRBV6-4
clone size: few
D gene: -
CDR3 length: 14
J gene: TRBJ2-1
CDR3 protein: CASSNRDKYNEQFF
CDR3 DNA: TGTGCCAGCAGTAACCGGGACAAATACAATGAGCAGTTCTTC

V gene: TRBV13
clone size: few
D gene: -
CDR3 length: 17
J gene: TRBJ1-1
CDR3 protein: CASSLEPVGRGGTEAFF
CDR3 DNA: TGTGCCAGCAGCTTAGAGCCCGTCGGCAGGGGAGGGACTGAAGCTTTCTTT

V gene: TRBV11-2
clone size: -
D gene: TRBD1
CDR3 length: 14
J gene: TRBJ1-1
CDR3 protein: CASRTGQGGTEAFF
CDR3 DNA: TGTGCCAGCAGAACCGGACAGGGAGGCACTGAAGCTTTCTTT

V gene: TRBV28
clone size: -
D gene: -
CDR3 length: 16
J gene: TRBJ1-6
CDR3 protein: CASSLGGVGYNSPLHF
CDR3 DNA: TGTGCCAGCAGTTTAGGTGGAGTGGGCTATAATTCACCCCTCCACTTT

V gene: TRBV14
clone size: -
D gene: -
CDR3 length: 13
J gene: TRBJ2-3
CDR3 protein: CASSQVGADTQYF
CDR3 DNA: TGTGCCAGCAGCCAAGTCGGTGCGGATACGCAGTATTTT

V gene: TRBV12-3/TRBV12-4
clone size: -
D gene: -
CDR3 length: 12
J gene: TRBJ1-6
CDR3 protein: CASSFPQLPLHF
CDR3 DNA: TGTGCCAGCAGTTTCCCACAGCTACCCCTCCACTTT

V gene: TRBV5-1
clone size: once
D gene: TRBD1
CDR3 length: 14
J gene: TRBJ1-4
CDR3 protein: CASSGGTENEKLFF
CDR3 DNA: TGCGCCAGCAGCGGCGGGACAGAGAATGAAAAACTGTTTTTT

V gene: TRBV2
clone size: -
D gene: TRBD1
CDR3 length: 12
J gene: TRBJ2-7
CDR3 protein: CASRGTGVEQYF
CDR3 DNA: TGTGCCAGCAGGGGGACAGGGGTCGAGCAGTACTTC

V gene: TRBV7-3
clone size: -
D gene: -
CDR3 length: 14
J gene: TRBJ1-1
CDR3 protein: CASSSGGGNTEAFF
CDR3 DNA: TGTGCCAGCAGCTCCGGCGGGGGGAACACTGAAGCTTTCTTT

V gene: TRBV5-1
clone size: -
D gene: -
CDR3 length: 15
J gene: TRBJ1-1
CDR3 protein: CASSLGWGANTEAFF
CDR3 DNA: TGCGCCAGCAGCTTGGGTTGGGGCGCGAACACTGAAGCTTTCTTT

V gene: TRBV9
clone size: -
D gene: -
CDR3 length: 18
J gene: TRBJ1-3
CDR3 protein: CASSVGQGRWGSGNTIYF
CDR3 DNA: TGTGCCAGCAGCGTAGGGCAGGGTAGATGGGGTTCTGGAAACACCATATATTTT

V gene: TRBV18
clone size: -
D gene: TRBD1
CDR3 length: 19
J gene: TRBJ2-2
CDR3 protein: CASSPRRVQGTSNTGELFF
CDR3 DNA: TGTGCCAGCTCACCACGACGGGTACAGGGGACCTCGAACACCGGGGAGCTGTTTTTT

V gene: TRBV5-1
clone size: -
D gene: -
CDR3 length: 13
J gene: TRBJ2-1
CDR3 protein: CASNLGGYNEQFF
CDR3 DNA: TGCGCCAGCAACCTAGGAGGATACAATGAGCAGTTCTTC

V gene: TRBV5-1
clone size: -
D gene: TRBD1
CDR3 length: 15
J gene: TRBJ2-7
CDR3 protein: CASSFGVDRGEEQYF
CDR3 DNA: TGCGCCAGCAGCTTCGGGGTCGACAGGGGTGAGGAGCAGTACTTC

V gene: TRBV5-1
clone size: -
D gene: TRBD2
CDR3 length: 15
J gene: TRBJ2-5
CDR3 protein: CASSLSGVSQETQYF
CDR3 DNA: TGCGCCAGCAGCTTGAGCGGGGTTAGCCAAGAGACCCAGTACTTC

V gene: TRBV20-1
clone size: -
D gene: -
CDR3 length: 11
J gene: TRBJ1-1
CDR3 protein: CSAGGNTEAFF
CDR3 DNA: TGCAGTGCTGGCGGGAACACTGAAGCTTTCTTT

V gene: TRBV2
clone size: -
D gene: -
CDR3 length: 12
J gene: TRBJ2-4
CDR3 protein: CASTIRTINQYF
CDR3 DNA: TGTGCCAGCACCATAAGGACTATTAATCAGTACTTC

V gene: TRBV9
clone size: -
D gene: TRBD1
CDR3 length: 15
J gene: TRBJ1-2
CDR3 protein: CASSVVGQWNDGYTF
CDR3 DNA: TGTGCCAGCAGCGTAGTGGGACAGTGGAACGATGGCTACACCTTC

V gene: TRBV5-1
clone size: -
D gene: TRBD1
CDR3 length: 18
J gene: TRBJ1-6
CDR3 protein: CASSLAGTQGAGNSPLHF
CDR3 DNA: TGCGCCAGCAGCTTGGCCGGAACTCAGGGGGCGGGTAATTCACCCCTCCACTTT

V gene: TRBV27
clone size: few
D gene: -
CDR3 length: 15
J gene: TRBJ1-3
CDR3 protein: CASSSGLWAGNTIYF
CDR3 DNA: TGTGCCAGCAGTTCAGGTTTGTGGGCTGGAAACACCATATATTTT

V gene: TRBV9
clone size: -
D gene: TRBD1
CDR3 length: 14
J gene: TRBJ1-2
CDR3 protein: CASSLTTGPESYTF
CDR3 DNA: TGTGCCAGCAGCCTTACGACAGGGCCCGAGAGCTACACCTTC

V gene: TRBV7-9
clone size: once
D gene: -
CDR3 length: 13
J gene: TRBJ2-7
CDR3 protein: CASSLVSGDEQYF
CDR3 DNA: TGTGCCAGCAGCTTAGTTTCCGGGGACGAGCAGTACTTC